This T cell receptor (beta chain) was recorded in a study of CD8 T cells in cerebrospinal fluid in Alzheimer's disease. Study-level information: Two single-cell methods, plate-based nested PCR and droplet-based sequencing, assessed CSF clonal expansion. Overall study findings and caveats: Versus healthy subjects, Alzheimer's patients more often had clones of at least 3%.

Looked up from germline, CDR1 is LNHDA and CDR2 is SQIVND (reference sequence). The CDR3 has 13 residues. By frequency, this clonotype registers medium-sized. The antigen is not known. From its re-call of the 10x single-cell sequencing reads, TCRdb lists each CDR3 protein once, without DNA. This repertoire comprises over 1,000 distinct CDR3 sequences; its ten largest clones make up under 8.5%. The chain joins TRBV19 to TRBJ1-1. The origin of this receptor is a human donor in good health. Sequenced sample: cerebrospinal fluid. CDR3 sequence: CASSLRRETEAFF.